This is a list of T cell receptor beta chains from one sample in a study of cytomegalovirus exposure and HLA in healthy donors. The method was immunoSEQ multiplex PCR; TCRdb's version includes in-frame clones alone and lacks a portion of them. The sample shows 150,000 or so clones, about 75% of them seen only once. The sample taken for sequencing was PBMCs. The receptor source for this set is a male donor in good health and CMV-seronegative. The CDR3 runs from the conserved cysteine through the conserved F or W. D genes are given only for firm matches. The size entry is marked missing in some rows and otherwise reads once, few, many or a size class.

clone size: few
D gene: -
J gene: TRBJ1-3
V gene: TRBV27
CDR3 DNA: TGTGCCAGCAGTTTGGCGGGCTCTGGAAACACCATATATTTT
CDR3 protein: CASSLAGSGNTIYF

clone size: -
D gene: -
J gene: TRBJ1-2
V gene: TRBV9
CDR3 DNA: TGTGCCAGCAGCGTAGTAACAGGGACCTATGGCTACACCTTC
CDR3 protein: CASSVVTGTYGYTF

clone size: -
D gene: -
J gene: TRBJ2-3
V gene: TRBV27
CDR3 DNA: TGTGCCAGCAGCCTAGGACGGGACACAGATACGCAGTATTTT
CDR3 protein: CASSLGRDTDTQYF

clone size: -
D gene: -
J gene: TRBJ1-2
V gene: TRBV6-6
CDR3 DNA: TGTGCCAGCAGGGACGGGACTAACTATGGCTACACCTTC
CDR3 protein: CASRDGTNYGYTF

clone size: -
D gene: TRBD1
J gene: TRBJ2-7
V gene: TRBV30
CDR3 DNA: TGTGCCTGGACCGGGACAGGGGGCCCCTACGAGCAGTACTTC
CDR3 protein: CAWTGTGGPYEQYF

clone size: -
D gene: -
J gene: TRBJ2-3
V gene: TRBV27
CDR3 DNA: TGTGCCAGCAGTCCTCGGGACTTCCCTAGCACAGATACGCAGTATTTT
CDR3 protein: CASSPRDFPSTDTQYF

clone size: few
D gene: -
J gene: TRBJ1-6
V gene: TRBV11-3
CDR3 DNA: TGTGCCAGCAGCTTAGTTCTCTCCGTGGGCCGAACGTCACCCCTCCACTTT
CDR3 protein: CASSLVLSVGRTSPLHF

clone size: -
D gene: TRBD1
J gene: TRBJ2-7
V gene: TRBV4-3
CDR3 DNA: TGCGCCAGCAGCCAAGAGGGGGACAGCTCCTACGAGCAGTACTTC
CDR3 protein: CASSQEGDSSYEQYF

clone size: -
D gene: TRBD1
J gene: TRBJ2-2
V gene: TRBV10-3
CDR3 DNA: TGTGCCATCAGGCCGGACAGGGGGTACACCGGGGAGCTGTTTTTT
CDR3 protein: CAIRPDRGYTGELFF

clone size: -
D gene: -
J gene: TRBJ1-1
V gene: TRBV6-5
CDR3 DNA: TGTGCCAGCAGTCGATTACAGGGGAACACTGAAGCTTTCTTT
CDR3 protein: CASSRLQGNTEAFF

clone size: -
D gene: -
J gene: TRBJ2-1
V gene: TRBV7-2
CDR3 DNA: TGTGCCAGCAGCTTGCAGGCGACCTACAATGAGCAGTTCTTC
CDR3 protein: CASSLQATYNEQFF